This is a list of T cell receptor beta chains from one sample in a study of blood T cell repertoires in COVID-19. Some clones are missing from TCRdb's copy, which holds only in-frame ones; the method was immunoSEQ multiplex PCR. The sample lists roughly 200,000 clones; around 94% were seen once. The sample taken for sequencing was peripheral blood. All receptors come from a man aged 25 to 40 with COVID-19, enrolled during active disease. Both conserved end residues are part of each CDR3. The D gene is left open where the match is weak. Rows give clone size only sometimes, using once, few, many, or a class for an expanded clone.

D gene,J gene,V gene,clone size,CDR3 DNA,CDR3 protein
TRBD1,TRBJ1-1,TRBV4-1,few,TGCGCCAGCAGCCAGATGACAGGGGGCCAAACTGAAGCTTTCTTT,CASSQMTGGQTEAFF
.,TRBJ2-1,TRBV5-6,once,TGTGCCAGCAGCTTGGCGGTAGGGGTTCCCCACAATGAGCAGTTCTTC,CASSLAVGVPHNEQFF
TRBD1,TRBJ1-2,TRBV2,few,TGTGCCAGCAACCAGGACAGGAGTTGGTATGGCTACACCTTC,CASNQDRSWYGYTF
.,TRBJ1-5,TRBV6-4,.,TGTGCCAGCAGCCAGGGTAGCAATCAGCCCCAGCATTTT,CASSQGSNQPQHF
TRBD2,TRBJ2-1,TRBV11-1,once,TGTGCCAGCGGGTCGGGGGGCTCCTACAATGAGCAGTTCTTC,CASGSGGSYNEQFF
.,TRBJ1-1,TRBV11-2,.,TGTGCCAGCAGCTTAGTCTCGGGTGGTCCGAACACTGAAGCTTTCTTT,CASSLVSGGPNTEAFF
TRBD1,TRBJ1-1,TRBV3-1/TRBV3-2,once,TGTGCCAGCAGCCAACAGGGGGAGAACACTGAAGCTTTCTTT,CASSQQGENTEAFF
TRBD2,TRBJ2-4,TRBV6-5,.,TGTGCCAGCAGGGGTAGCGGGGGGAAAAACATTCAGTACTTC,CASRGSGGKNIQYF
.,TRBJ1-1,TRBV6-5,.,TGTGCCAGCAGTTACTCTGGATTTGGGGCCGACACTGAAGCTTTCTTT,CASSYSGFGADTEAFF
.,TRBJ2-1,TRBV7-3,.,TGTGCCAGCAGCTTATCTACTAGTATCCACAATGAGCAGTTCTTC,CASSLSTSIHNEQFF
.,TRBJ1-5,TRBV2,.,TGTGCCAGCAGTGATCCACAGGTTGATCAGCCCCAGCATTTT,CASSDPQVDQPQHF
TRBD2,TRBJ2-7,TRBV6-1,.,TGTGCCAGCACTGAGGGGGGACTAGCGGGCATCGAGCAGTACTTC,CASTEGGLAGIEQYF
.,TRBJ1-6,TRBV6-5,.,TGTGCCAGCAGTTACGAATGGCAGGGGCACTCACCCCTCCACTTT,CASSYEWQGHSPLHF
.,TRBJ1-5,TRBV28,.,TGTGCCAGCAGCCCTCCCGGGACACAAGGACGTCAGCCCCAGCATTTT,CASSPPGTQGRQPQHF
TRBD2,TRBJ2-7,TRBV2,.,TGTGCCAGCAGTGCTCCTAGCGGGGGATACGAGCAGTACTTC,CASSAPSGGYEQYF
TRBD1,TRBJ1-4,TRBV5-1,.,TGCGCCAGCAGCTCGGGACAGGCGAATGAAAAACTGTTTTTT,CASSSGQANEKLFF
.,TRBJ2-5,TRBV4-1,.,TGCGCCAGCACTGGTGGGGGGGGCAGAAACCAAGAGACCCAGTACTTC,CASTGGGGRNQETQYF
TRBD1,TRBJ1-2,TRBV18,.,TGTGCCAGCTCACTACAGGGGGCATATGGCTACACCTTC,CASSLQGAYGYTF
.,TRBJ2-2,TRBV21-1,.,TGTGCCAGCAGCAAAAAAAAGGAGACAGTAGAGAACACCGGGGAGCTGTTTTTT,CASSKKKETVENTGELFF
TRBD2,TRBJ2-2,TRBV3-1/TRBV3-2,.,TGTGCCAGCAGCCTTAGCGGGGGGGCTAACACCGGGGAGCTGTTTTTT,CASSLSGGANTGELFF
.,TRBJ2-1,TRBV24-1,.,TGTGCCACCAGCCAGGGTGTAATCAATGAGCAGTTCTTC,CATSQGVINEQFF
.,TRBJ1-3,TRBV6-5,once,TGTGCCAGCAGTTACGTCAGCTCTGGAAACACCATATATTTT,CASSYVSSGNTIYF
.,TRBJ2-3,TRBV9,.,TGTGCCAGCAGCTCCCAGGAGCTAGCGTCAGATACGCAGTATTTT,CASSSQELASDTQYF
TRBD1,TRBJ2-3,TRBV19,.,TGTGCCAGTAGTATAGGACAGGGGGGACTCACAGATACGCAGTATTTT,CASSIGQGGLTDTQYF
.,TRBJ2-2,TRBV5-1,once,TGCGCCAGCAGCTTGATCAGGGGCGATAACACCGGGGAGCTGTTTTTT,CASSLIRGDNTGELFF
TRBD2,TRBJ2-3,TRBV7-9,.,TGTGCCAGCAGCCCGGGGCTAGCGGGGCTGTACACAGATACGCAGTATTTT,CASSPGLAGLYTDTQYF
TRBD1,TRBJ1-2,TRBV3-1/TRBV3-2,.,TGTGCCAGCAGCCAGACCCTTGCCGGACAGGGGGTGGGCGGCTACACCTTC,CASSQTLAGQGVGGYTF
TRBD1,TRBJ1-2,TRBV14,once,TGTGCCAGCAGTCCCGGGACAGGGGGCCATGGCTACACCTTC,CASSPGTGGHGYTF
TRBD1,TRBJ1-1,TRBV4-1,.,TGCGCCAGCAGCGAGACAGGGGCAACGAACACTGAAGCTTTCTTT,CASSETGATNTEAFF
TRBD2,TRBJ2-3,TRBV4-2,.,TGTGCCAGCAGCCTAGCGGGGTTAGGCACAGATACGCAGTATTTT,CASSLAGLGTDTQYF
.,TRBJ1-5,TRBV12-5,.,TGTGCTAGTGGCGCCGGCACAGGCATCACCCAGCCCCAGCATTTT,CASGAGTGITQPQHF
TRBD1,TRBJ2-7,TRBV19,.,TGTGCCAGTAGTATAGACGCCGGGACAGGGGTCGAGCAGTACTTC,CASSIDAGTGVEQYF
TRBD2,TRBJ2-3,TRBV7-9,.,TGTGCCAGCAGTCCCGGGACTAGCGTTTTCACAGATACGCAGTATTTT,CASSPGTSVFTDTQYF
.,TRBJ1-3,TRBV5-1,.,TGCGCCAGCAGTGATACAGCATACTCTGGAAACACCATATATTTT,CASSDTAYSGNTIYF
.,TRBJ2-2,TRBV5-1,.,TGCGCCAGCAGCTTGAAGGCAGGGGTATCAACCGGGGAGCTGTTTTTT,CASSLKAGVSTGELFF
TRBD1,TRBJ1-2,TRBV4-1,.,TGCGCCAGCAGCCGCCTACCCGGGACAGCTAACTATGGCTACACCTTC,CASSRLPGTANYGYTF
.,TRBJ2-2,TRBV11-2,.,TGTGCCAGCAGCATTCGAGGCGGGGAGCTGTTTTTT,CASSIRGGELFF
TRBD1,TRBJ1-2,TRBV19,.,TGTGCCAGTAGTGCCGGGACAGGGGTCGATGGCTACACCTTC,CASSAGTGVDGYTF
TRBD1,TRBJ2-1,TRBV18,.,TGTGCCAGCTCACCAAGGACAGGGTTGGGCAATGAGCAGTTCTTC,CASSPRTGLGNEQFF
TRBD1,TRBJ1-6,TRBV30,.,TGTGCCGTCGACAGGGTATCCTATAATTCACCCCTCCACTTT,CAVDRVSYNSPLHF
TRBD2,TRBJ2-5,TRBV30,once,TGTGCCTGGAGAGGAGGACTAGCGCAAGAGACCCAGTACTTC,CAWRGGLAQETQYF
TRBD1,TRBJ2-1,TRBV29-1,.,TGCAGCGTAAACGCCGGGACAGTTAACAATGAGCAGTTCTTC,CSVNAGTVNNEQFF
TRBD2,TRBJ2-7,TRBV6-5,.,TGTGCCAGCAGGGCTAGCGGGGCCTCCGAGCAGTACTTC,CASRASGASEQYF
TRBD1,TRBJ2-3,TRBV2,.,TGTGCCAGACAAACAGGGGTCCGGGTTGACACAGATACGCAGTATTTT,CARQTGVRVDTDTQYF
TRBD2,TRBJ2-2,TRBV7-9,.,TGTGCCAGCAGCTTAGTTTGGCAGCGGGGGTTCACCGGGGAGCTGTTTTTT,CASSLVWQRGFTGELFF
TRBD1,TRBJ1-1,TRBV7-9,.,TGTGCCAGCAGCTTAGTCATTTCCGGGACAGAGAACACTGAAGCTTTCTTT,CASSLVISGTENTEAFF
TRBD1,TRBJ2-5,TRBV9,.,TGTGCCAGCAGCACGAGACAACAGGGGGCGAAAGAGACCCAGTACTTC,CASSTRQQGAKETQYF
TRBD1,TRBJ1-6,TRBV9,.,TGTGCCAGCAGCGTAGCCCCCTCCGGGACAGGGGCTTCACCCCTCCACTTT,CASSVAPSGTGASPLHF